These 31 T cell receptor beta chains were sequenced from one sample in a study of cytomegalovirus exposure and HLA in healthy donors. PCR used 60 Vbeta primers and 13 Jbeta primers. Generated by immunoSEQ multiplex PCR, the TCRdb table keeps only in-frame clones and is missing some. The sample shows about 150,000 clones, 70% to 80% of them seen only once. Sequenced sample: PBMCs. The source is a middle-aged man in good health and CMV-seropositive.

The chain combines TRBV4-2 with TRBJ2-3; 14 positions agree with TRBD2. Per germline, CDR1 LGHNA and CDR2 YNFKEQ. The CDR3 sequence is 18 residues long. The ends lost 1 base at V and 0 bases at J; junction bases unmatched: 3. Written as DNA, the CDR3 is TGTGCCAGCAGCCAAGGACTAGCGGGAGGGCAAAGCACAGATACGCAGTATTTT. This codes for CASSQGLAGGQSTDTQYF.

The V call is TRBV7-2, the J call TRBJ1-5; the D gene is possibly TRBD1 (5 bases). CDR3 length equals 16 residues. Trimming pared 0 bases from V and 6 bases from J, leaving 15 bases between. Germline V lookup: CDR1 SGHTA, CDR2 FQGNSA. In DNA form, the CDR3 reads TGTGCCAGCAGCTTAGCTTGGGGGGGTTCGGGTCAGCCCCAGCATTTT. Its translation is CASSLAWGGSGQPQHF.

The chain recombines TRBV6-1 with TRBJ2-5; TRBD2 matches 10 bases. The CDR3 contains 14 residues. In germline, CDR1 is MNHNS, CDR2 SASEGT. V lost 7 bases to trimming and J lost 4 bases; unmatched junction nucleotides: 6. In DNA form, the CDR3 reads TGTGCCAGCACTAGCGGGAGAGGTATAGAGACCCAGTACTTC. It encodes CASTSGRGIETQYF.

The chain employs TRBV5-6 and TRBJ2-5, with D perhaps matching TRBD2 (5 bases). Germline V gene sequence: CDR1 SGHDT, CDR2 YYEEEE. CDR3 size: 15 residues. Trimming left V 2 bases short and J 5 bases short, with 16 bases between. The CDR3 is CASSLGLGVEETQYF. CDR3 in DNA: TGTGCCAGCAGCTTAGGATTGGGAGTAGAGGAGACCCAGTACTTC.

The V call is TRBV5-1, the J call TRBJ1-3, with D maybe TRBD1 (5 bases). The CDR3 is 13 amino acids. Germline loops: CDR1 SGHRS, CDR2 YFSETQ. Trimming shortened V by 0 bases and J by 7 bases, and 8 bases separated the two germline ends. For the CDR3, the DNA is TGCGCCAGCAGCTTGGGGGGGGAGAACACCATATATTTT. It is translated as CASSLGGENTIYF.

CDR3 bases: TGTGCCAGCAGCTTTTCAGGACTAGCGTTAGATACGCAGTATTTT. It translates to CASSFSGLALDTQYF. The chain recombines TRBV7-9 with TRBJ2-3, with 9 bases aligning to TRBD2. With V trimmed by 3 bases and J by 5 bases, 6 bases remained unmatched. Germline loops: CDR1 SEHNR, CDR2 FQNEAQ (reference sequence). The CDR3 spans 15 residues.

CDR3 residues: CASSLSTGQGYEQYF. The CDR3 DNA reads TGTGCCAGCAGTTTATCGACGGGACAGGGGTACGAGCAGTACTTC. This chain uses TRBV28 with TRBJ2-5; TRBD1 matches at 10 bases. The DNA end is a closer match to TRBJ2-7, so the J assignment may be wrong. This CDR3 has 15 residues. CDR1 MDHEN and CDR2 SYDVKM come from the germline V gene.

This chain links TRBV27 with TRBJ1-1; 11 nucleotides match TRBD1. The CDR3 runs 15 residues. The ends lost 5 bases at V and 4 bases at J; junction bases unmatched: 6. The germline V gene encodes CDR1 MNHEY and CDR2 SMNVEV (reference sequence). CDR3 in amino acids: CASSLTGTGGTEAFF. For the CDR3, the DNA is TGTGCCAGCAGTCTAACCGGGACAGGGGGCACTGAAGCTTTCTTT.

CDR3 region: CASSQDRQGWGEKLFF. The CDR3 coding sequence is TGTGCCAGCAGCCAAGATCGTCAGGGTTGGGGAGAAAAACTGTTTTTT. The V gene is TRBV14, the J gene TRBJ1-4; weak D call: TRBD1 (5 bases). This CDR3 comprises 16 residues. CDR1 and CDR2 from the germline V gene are SGHDN and FVKESK. Trimming cost V 0 bases and J 8 bases, with 16 bases left between them.

The chain joins TRBV7-8 to TRBJ2-1; tentative D call: TRBD2 (6 bases). Trimming took off 7 bases at V and 3 bases at J, with 19 bases between the two ends. Germline CDR1 SGHVS, CDR2 FQNEAQ. The CDR3 is 16 residues long. CDR3 residues: CASKMGGGGIYNEQFF. CDR3 bases: TGTGCCAGCAAAATGGGGGGTGGAGGAATCTACAATGAGCAGTTCTTC. Supplemented by reference TRBV7-8 and TRBJ2-1, the full variable domain reads GAGVSQSPRYKVAKRGQDVALRCDPISGHVSLFWYQQALGQGPEFLTYFQNEAQLDKSGLPSDRFFAERPEGSVSTLKIQRTQQEDSAVYLCASKMGGGGIYNEQFFGPGTRLTVL.

The V call is TRBV27, the J call TRBJ2-7, with TRBD1 matching over 10 bases. The CDR3 totals 17 residues. J lost 5 bases, V lost 1 base, and 11 bases had no gene match. The germline V gene encodes CDR1 MNHEY and CDR2 SMNVEV (reference sequence). This chain's CDR3 is CASSLYFGTGAVNEQYF. The DNA of the CDR3 is TGTGCCAGCAGTTTATATTTTGGGACAGGGGCCGTGAACGAGCAGTACTTC.

The rearrangement links TRBV6-4 to TRBJ2-1; D not resolved. This CDR3 contains 11 residues. CDR1 and CDR2 (germline): MRHNA, SNTAGT. Trimming removed 5 bases at V and 10 bases at J, with 9 bases between. CDR3 nucleotides: TGTGCCAGCAGTCCTGGAGAGGAGCAGTTCTTC. Its protein is CASSPGEEQFF.

This rearrangement joins TRBV28 to TRBJ1-2; D gene unclear. CDR3 length: 12 amino acids. Trimming shortened V by 7 bases and J by 2 bases, and 8 bases separated the two germline ends. Germline V gene data show CDR1 as MDHEN and CDR2 as SYDVKM. The CDR3 region is CASTKRNYGYTF. The CDR3 DNA follows: TGTGCCAGCACAAAACGGAACTATGGCTACACCTTC.

V gene TRBV5-1 combines with J gene TRBJ2-7, with TRBD1 matching 9 bases. The CDR3 has 13 amino acids. With V trimmed by 5 bases and J by 2 bases, 2 bases remained unmatched. Germline-derived CDR1 and CDR2 are SGHRS and YFSETQ. CDR3 DNA sequence: TGCGCCAGCAGGGGACAGGGAACCTACGAGCAGTACTTC. Its translation: CASRGQGTYEQYF. Combining the CDR3 with reference TRBV5-1 and TRBJ2-7 gives the whole variable domain KAGVTQTPRYLIKTRGQQVTLSCSPISGHRSVSWYQQTPGQGLQFLFEYFSETQRNKGNFPGRFSGRQFSNSRSEMNVSTLELGDSALYLCASRGQGTYEQYFGPGTRLTVT.

The chain has TRBV11-2 and TRBJ2-5; tentative D call: TRBD2 (6 bases). The CDR3 extends over 15 amino acids. Germline CDR1 is SGHAT and CDR2 is FQNNGV. Trimming took 3 bases from V and 5 from J, leaving 16 bases between them. The CDR3 region has the DNA TGTGCCAGCAGCTTCGTAGGACTGGGGAGGGAGACCCAGTACTTC. It specifies CASSFVGLGRETQYF.

This rearrangement joins TRBV7-9 to TRBJ2-1; D ambiguous. The CDR3 is made up of 12 amino acids. The germline CDR1 and CDR2 sequences are SEHNR and FQNEAQ (reference sequence). V was shortened by 3 bases and J by 8 bases, with 8 bases between the two germline ends. In nucleotides, the CDR3 is TGTGCCAGCAGCTTGCAGTTGGATGAGCAGTTCTTC. This codes for CASSLQLDEQFF.

The chain employs TRBV5-4 and TRBJ2-3; no reliable D call. V lost 0 bases, J lost 11 bases, and 10 bases lay in between. Germline V lookup: CDR1 SGHNT, CDR2 YYREEE (reference sequence). This CDR3 region has 12 residues. The CDR3 spells CASSLGLEGQYF. The CDR3 region has the DNA TGTGCCAGCAGCTTGGGACTCGAAGGGCAGTATTTT. The whole variable domain, remainder taken from reference TRBV5-4 and TRBJ2-3, is ETGVTQSPTHLIKTRGQQVTLRCSSQSGHNTVSWYQQALGQGPQFIFQYYREEENGRGNFPPRFSGLQFPNYSSELNVNALELDDSALYLCASSLGLEGQYFGPGTRLTVL.

The table lists this clone with a few counts. V is TRBV9 and J is TRBJ2-7; TRBD2 is a possible D gene (5 bases). CDR1 SGDLS and CDR2 YYNGEE come from the germline V gene. CDR3 length: 14 amino acids. The V end was cut by 0 bases, the J end by 5 bases, with 12 bases between. The CDR3 loop reads CASSVGASNDEQYF. The CDR3 bases are TGTGCCAGCAGCGTAGGGGCTAGCAACGACGAGCAGTACTTC.

The V and J genes are TRBV29-1 and TRBJ2-7, with 7 bases matching TRBD1. The CDR3 extends over 12 amino acids. Germline loops: CDR1 SQVTM, CDR2 ANQGSEA. V lost 4 bases, J lost 6 bases, and 6 bases stayed unmatched. CDR3 sequence reads: CSVGRAGGEQYF. In DNA form, the CDR3 reads TGCAGCGTTGGGCGGGCAGGGGGCGAGCAGTACTTC.

The V and J genes are TRBV9 and TRBJ2-1; 8 nucleotides align to TRBD1. This CDR3 is built from 19 residues. J lost 3 bases, V lost 0 bases, and 14 bases had no gene match. Germline lookup yields CDR1 SGDLS and CDR2 YYNGEE. The CDR3: CASSVGGQGGGPFYNEQFF. The CDR3 DNA reads as TGTGCCAGCAGCGTAGGCGGACAGGGAGGCGGGCCTTTCTACAATGAGCAGTTCTTC.

V is TRBV27 and J is TRBJ2-1, with a weak D call TRBD2 (5 bases). CDR3 length: 15 amino acids. In germline, CDR1 is MNHEY, CDR2 SMNVEV (reference sequence). V was trimmed by 7 bases and J by 0 bases, leaving 13 bases between them. In DNA form, the CDR3 reads TGTGCCAGCAACCGGGTCGGACTCTCCTACAATGAGCAGTTCTTC. Its translation is CASNRVGLSYNEQFF.

The chain combines TRBV4-2 with TRBJ2-1; the D gene is possibly TRBD2 (5 bases). Germline loops: CDR1 LGHNA, CDR2 YNFKEQ. This CDR3 spans 14 amino acids. V dropped 1 base and J dropped 6 bases, with 10 bases sitting between them. CDR3 amino acids: CASSQGHGINEQFF. The CDR3 bases are TGTGCCAGCAGCCAAGGTCACGGGATCAATGAGCAGTTCTTC.

The chain joins TRBV7-9 to TRBJ2-3; 15 bases align to TRBD2. Trimming removed 5 bases from V and 5 bases from J; junction bases left unmatched: 8. CDR3 size: 17 residues. CDR1 is SEHNR and CDR2 is FQNEAQ in the germline V gene (reference sequence). Here the CDR3 reads CASSGRTSGRAGDTQYF. For the CDR3, the DNA is TGTGCCAGCAGCGGAAGGACTAGCGGGAGGGCCGGAGATACGCAGTATTTT.

CDR3 nucleotides: TGCGCCAGCAGCCGTGGGAAAGGGGGCGTCCAAGAGACCCAGTACTTC. It yields the protein CASSRGKGGVQETQYF. V and J are TRBV5-1 and TRBJ2-5; 7 bases align to TRBD1. The CDR3 has 16 residues. The ends lost 4 bases at V and 1 base at J; junction bases unmatched: 10. Germline lookup yields CDR1 SGHRS and CDR2 YFSETQ.

As for this clone: Mismatch with germline at one junction end may stem from a read error. The chain recombines TRBV7-9 with TRBJ2-2; 10 positions agree with TRBD2. CDR1 and CDR2 (germline): SEHNR, FQNEAQ (reference sequence). The CDR3 contains 16 residues. This CDR3 is CSSSLGPGLANGELFF. DNA of the CDR3: TGTTCCAGCAGCTTAGGGCCGGGACTAGCGAACGGGGAGCTGTTTTTT. Using reference TRBV7-9 and TRBJ2-2 for the parts outside the CDR3, the full variable domain is DTGVSQNPRHKITKRGQNVTFRCDPISEHNRLYWYRQTLGQGPEFLTYFQNEAQLEKSRLLSDRFSAERPKGSFSTLEIQRTEQGDSAMYLCSSSLGPGLANGELFFGEGSRLTVL.

The rearrangement links TRBV6-5 to TRBJ1-2; 8 nucleotides agree with TRBD1. The CDR3 is 14 residues long. Per germline, CDR1 MNHEY and CDR2 SVGAGI. V dropped 7 bases and J dropped 8; count of bases not matched to a gene: 12. CDR3: CASTGMGQARGYTF. The DNA of the CDR3 is TGTGCCAGCACCGGGATGGGACAGGCTCGAGGCTACACCTTC.

The chain recombines TRBV9 with TRBJ2-2; possibly TRBD2 for D (6 bases). Germline V gene data show CDR1 as SGDLS and CDR2 as YYNGEE. The ends were cut back, 4 bases at V and 0 bases at J, with 13 bases in the middle. The CDR3 sequence is 16 residues long. This CDR3 is CASSPGGTPNTGELFF. The CDR3 DNA reads TGTGCCAGCAGCCCTGGGGGGACTCCGAACACCGGGGAGCTGTTTTTT.

As regards this clone: One end of the junction varies from germline; a read error may be responsible. The V call is TRBV4-2, the J call TRBJ2-1; D is perhaps TRBD2 (5 bases). Germline V gene data show CDR1 as LGHNA and CDR2 as YNFKEQ. This CDR3 has 15 amino acids. As DNA, the CDR3 is TGTGCCAGCAGTCAAGTGACGGGATATTCCAATGAGCAGTTCTTC. Residues: CASSQVTGYSNEQFF.

V is TRBV30 and J is TRBJ1-4; 10 bases match TRBD1. The length of the CDR3 is 12 residues. Trimming at V came to 5 bases and at J to 7 bases, leaving 1 base not matched to a gene. From germline, CDR1 is GTSNPN and CDR2 SVGIG (reference sequence). CDR3 bases: TGTGCCTGGCGGACAGGGGGTGAAAAACTGTTTTTT. Translating gives CAWRTGGEKLFF. Using reference TRBV30 and TRBJ1-4 for the parts outside the CDR3, the full variable domain is SQTIHQWPATLVQPVGSPLSLECTVEGTSNPNLYWYRQAAGRGLQLLFYSVGIGQISSEVPQNLSASRPQDRQFILSSKKLLLSDSGFYLCAWRTGGEKLFFGSGTQLSVL.

The chain recombines TRBV6-1 with TRBJ2-1, with TRBD2 matching 10 bases. Germline values: CDR1 MNHNS, CDR2 SASEGT. CDR3 size: 15 residues. J gave up 8 bases and V 4 bases, and 8 bases lay outside the gene matches. The CDR3 bases are TGTGCCAGCAGTGTATCAGAACTAGCGGGATATGAGCAGTTCTTC. This encodes CASSVSELAGYEQFF.

Of note for this clone: The junction differs from germline at one of its ends, possibly a read error. This rearrangement joins TRBV7-9 to TRBJ2-1; 7 positions agree with TRBD1. Per germline, CDR1 SEHNR and CDR2 FQNEAQ (reference sequence). The CDR3 spans 15 residues. This chain's CDR3 is CSSSLGDSIYNEQFF. As DNA, the CDR3 is TGTTCCAGCAGCTTGGGGGACAGCATCTACAATGAGCAGTTCTTC. The full variable domain, completed using reference TRBV7-9 and TRBJ2-1, is DTGVSQNPRHKITKRGQNVTFRCDPISEHNRLYWYRQTLGQGPEFLTYFQNEAQLEKSRLLSDRFSAERPKGSFSTLEIQRTEQGDSAMYLCSSSLGDSIYNEQFFGPGTRLTVL.